Following are 4 T cell receptor beta chains from one sample sequenced in a study of beta chain features in type 1 diabetes. For these TCRs, the target antigens are not known. Reverse transcribing all isolated RNA meant expressed TCRB transcripts were sequenced. The method was immunoSEQ multiplex PCR; TCRdb's version includes in-frame clones alone and lacks a portion of them. The data contain around 690,000 clones, around 11% of them singletons. Study-wide results and limits: People with Type 1 diabetes carried modestly yet significantly shorter TCRB CDR3s in all four CD4+ subsets.

Specimen: naive CD4+ T cells from blood. The source is a man aged 25-40 years with type 1 diabetes.

A few counts support this clone. The chain joins TRBV18 to TRBJ2-7; D gene unclear. V lost 3 bases, J lost 3 bases, and 12 bases lay in between. The CDR3 length is 14 residues. Germline V gene lookup returns CDR1 KGHSH and CDR2 LQKENI. CDR3 bases: TGTGCCAGCTCACCTCTGTCGGCCAGCTACGAGCAGTACTTC. Protein sequence: CASSPLSASYEQYF.

In this sample, this clone turned up a few times. This rearrangement joins TRBV5-1 to TRBJ2-2; no firm D call. V lost 0 bases and J 4 bases, leaving 7 bases between the germline ends. The CDR3 loop spans 14 amino acids. The germline gives CDR1 SGHRS, CDR2 YFSETQ. CDR3 sequence reads: CASSLGSGTGELFF. Written as DNA, the CDR3 is TGCGCCAGCAGCTTGGGTTCGGGCACCGGGGAGCTGTTTTTT.

There are a few counts of this clone. J is TRBJ2-3 and V is TRBV29-1; 7 bases map to TRBD2. With 5 bases clipped from V and 2 bases from J, the junction kept 4 bases outside the gene matches. CDR1 and CDR2 from the germline V gene are SQVTM and ANQGSEA. This CDR3 is built from 13 residues. This CDR3 reads CSVSSGITDTQYF. The CDR3 bases are TGCAGCGTTTCCAGCGGGATCACAGATACGCAGTATTTT.

This clone turned up a few times. The V and J genes are TRBV7-9 and TRBJ2-1, with 9 bases lining up with TRBD2. The CDR3 covers 16 residues. Germline trimming cut 5 bases from V and 7 bases from J; bases unmatched to any gene: 12. CDR1 and CDR2 from the germline V gene are SEHNR and FQNEAQ (reference sequence). The CDR3 DNA reads TGTGCCAGCAGCCCCGATTGGCCTAGCGGGGCTAATGAGCAGTTCTTC. This sequence encodes CASSPDWPSGANEQFF. Full variable domain (remainder filled in from reference TRBV7-9 and TRBJ2-1): DTGVSQNPRHKITKRGQNVTFRCDPISEHNRLYWYRQTLGQGPEFLTYFQNEAQLEKSRLLSDRFSAERPKGSFSTLEIQRTEQGDSAMYLCASSPDWPSGANEQFFGPGTRLTVL.